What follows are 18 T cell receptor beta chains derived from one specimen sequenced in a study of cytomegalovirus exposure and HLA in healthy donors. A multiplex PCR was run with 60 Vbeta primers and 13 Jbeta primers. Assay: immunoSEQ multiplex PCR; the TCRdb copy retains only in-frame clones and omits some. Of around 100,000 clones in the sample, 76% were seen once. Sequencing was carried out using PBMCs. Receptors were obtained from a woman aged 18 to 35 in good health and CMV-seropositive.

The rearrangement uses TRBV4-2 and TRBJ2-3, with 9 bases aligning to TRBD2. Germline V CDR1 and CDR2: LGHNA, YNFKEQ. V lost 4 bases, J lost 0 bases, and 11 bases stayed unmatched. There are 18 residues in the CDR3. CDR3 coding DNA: TGTGCCAGCAGCCGCCGGGGTAGCGGGGGAGGTAGCACAGATACGCAGTATTTT. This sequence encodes CASSRRGSGGGSTDTQYF.

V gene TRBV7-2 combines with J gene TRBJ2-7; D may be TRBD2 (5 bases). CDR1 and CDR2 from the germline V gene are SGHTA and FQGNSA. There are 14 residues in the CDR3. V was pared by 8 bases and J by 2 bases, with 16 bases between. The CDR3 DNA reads TGTGCCAGCGCTCGGATTGCGGGTACCTACGAGCAGTACTTC. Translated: CASARIAGTYEQYF.

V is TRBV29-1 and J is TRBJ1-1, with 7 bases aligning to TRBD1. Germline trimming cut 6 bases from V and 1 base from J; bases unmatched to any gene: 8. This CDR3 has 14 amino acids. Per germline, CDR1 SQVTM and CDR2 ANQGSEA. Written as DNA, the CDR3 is TGCAGCGTACAGGGGCGGGTAGGGAACACTGAAGCTTTCTTT. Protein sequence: CSVQGRVGNTEAFF.

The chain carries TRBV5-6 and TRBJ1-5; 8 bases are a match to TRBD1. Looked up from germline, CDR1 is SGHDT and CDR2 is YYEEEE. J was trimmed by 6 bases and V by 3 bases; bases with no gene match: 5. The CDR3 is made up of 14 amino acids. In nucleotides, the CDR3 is TGTGCCAGCAGCTACGGACAGGGTGGTCAGCCCCAGCATTTT. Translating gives CASSYGQGGQPQHF.

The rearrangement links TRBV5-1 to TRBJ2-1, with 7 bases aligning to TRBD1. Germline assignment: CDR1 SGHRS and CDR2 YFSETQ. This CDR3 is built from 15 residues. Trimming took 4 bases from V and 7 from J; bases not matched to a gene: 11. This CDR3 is CASSLQGKGLNEQFF. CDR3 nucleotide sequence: TGCGCCAGCAGCCTACAGGGGAAGGGTTTGAATGAGCAGTTCTTC.

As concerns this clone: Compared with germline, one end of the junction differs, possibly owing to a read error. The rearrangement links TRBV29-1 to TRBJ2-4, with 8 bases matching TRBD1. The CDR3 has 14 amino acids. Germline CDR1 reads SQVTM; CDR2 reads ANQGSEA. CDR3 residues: CSVEGQVDKNIQYF. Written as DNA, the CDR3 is TGCAGCGTTGAGGGACAGGTCGACAAAAATATTCAGTACTTC.

CDR3 DNA: TGTGCCAGCAGCCACCGGGGGACAGCTTTCTTT. Protein sequence: CASSHRGTAFF. The chain joins TRBV25-1 to TRBJ1-1; tentatively, D is TRBD1 (5 bases). V was shortened by 6 bases and J by 10 bases, with 12 bases between the two germline ends. The CDR3 totals 11 residues. The V gene's germline CDR1 is MGHDK and CDR2 SYGVNS.

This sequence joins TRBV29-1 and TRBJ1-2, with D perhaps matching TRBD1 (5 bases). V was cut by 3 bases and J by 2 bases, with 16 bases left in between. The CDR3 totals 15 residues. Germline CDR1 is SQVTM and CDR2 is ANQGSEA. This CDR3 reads CSVDTTVRTNYGYTF. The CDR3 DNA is TGCAGCGTTGACACAACGGTCAGGACAAACTATGGCTACACCTTC.

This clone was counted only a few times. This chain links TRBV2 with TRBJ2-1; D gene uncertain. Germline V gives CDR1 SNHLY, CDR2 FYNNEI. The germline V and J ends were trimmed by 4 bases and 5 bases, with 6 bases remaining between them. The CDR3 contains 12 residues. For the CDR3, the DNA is TGTGCCAGCAGTGTGAGTGACAATGAGCAGTTCTTC. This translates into CASSVSDNEQFF.

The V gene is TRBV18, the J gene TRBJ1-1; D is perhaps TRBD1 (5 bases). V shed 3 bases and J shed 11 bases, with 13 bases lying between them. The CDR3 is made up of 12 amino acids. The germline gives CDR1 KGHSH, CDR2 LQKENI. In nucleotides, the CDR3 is TGTGCCAGCTCACCCCAGGGTTTGTCTGCTTTCTTT. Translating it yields CASSPQGLSAFF.

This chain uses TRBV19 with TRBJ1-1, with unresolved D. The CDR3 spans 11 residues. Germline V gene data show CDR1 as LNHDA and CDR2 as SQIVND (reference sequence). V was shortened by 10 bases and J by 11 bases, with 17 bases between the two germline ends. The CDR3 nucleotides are TGTGCCACCTCAGAGGCGCGAGGCGCTTTCTTT. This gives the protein CATSEARGAFF.

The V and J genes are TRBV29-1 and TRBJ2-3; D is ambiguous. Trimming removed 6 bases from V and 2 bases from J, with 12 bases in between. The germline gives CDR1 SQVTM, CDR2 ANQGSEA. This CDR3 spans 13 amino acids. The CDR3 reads CSVAARYTDTQYF. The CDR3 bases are TGCAGCGTCGCCGCTAGATACACAGATACGCAGTATTTT.

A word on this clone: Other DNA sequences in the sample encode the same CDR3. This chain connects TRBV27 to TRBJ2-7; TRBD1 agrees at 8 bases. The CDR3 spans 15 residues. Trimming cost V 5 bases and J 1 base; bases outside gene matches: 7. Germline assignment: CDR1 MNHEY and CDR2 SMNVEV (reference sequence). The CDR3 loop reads CASSLAGTGSYEQYF. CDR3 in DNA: TGTGCCAGCAGTCTGGCGGGGACAGGTTCCTACGAGCAGTACTTC.

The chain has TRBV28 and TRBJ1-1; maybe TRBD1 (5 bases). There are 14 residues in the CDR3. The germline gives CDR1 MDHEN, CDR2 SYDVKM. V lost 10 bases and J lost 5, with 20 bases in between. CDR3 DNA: TGTGCCACCCGGGTGGGGGGGGACCTTACTGAAGCTTTCTTT. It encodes CATRVGGDLTEAFF.

The CDR3 sequence is CATSRDGQGLWYGYTF. In DNA form, the CDR3 reads TGTGCCACCAGCAGAGATGGGCAGGGATTATGGTATGGCTACACCTTC. The chain couples TRBV15 to TRBJ1-2; a weak D match, TRBD1 (5 bases). Germline assignment: CDR1 LNHNV and CDR2 YYDKDF (reference sequence). The CDR3 is 16 amino acids. V was shortened by 0 bases and J by 5 bases, with 16 bases between the two germline ends.

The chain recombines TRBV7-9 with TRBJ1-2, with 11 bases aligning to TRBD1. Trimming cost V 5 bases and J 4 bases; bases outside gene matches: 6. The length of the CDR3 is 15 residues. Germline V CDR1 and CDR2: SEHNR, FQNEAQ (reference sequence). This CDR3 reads CASSPRTGGTYGYTF. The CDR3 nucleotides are TGTGCCAGCAGCCCCAGGACAGGGGGCACCTATGGCTACACCTTC. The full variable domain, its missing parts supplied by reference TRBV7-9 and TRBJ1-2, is DTGVSQNPRHKITKRGQNVTFRCDPISEHNRLYWYRQTLGQGPEFLTYFQNEAQLEKSRLLSDRFSAERPKGSFSTLEIQRTEQGDSAMYLCASSPRTGGTYGYTFGSGTRLTVV.

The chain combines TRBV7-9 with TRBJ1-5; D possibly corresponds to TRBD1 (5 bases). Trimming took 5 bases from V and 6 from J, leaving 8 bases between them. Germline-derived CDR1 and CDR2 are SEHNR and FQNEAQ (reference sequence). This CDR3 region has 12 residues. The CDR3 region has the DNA TGTGCCAGCAGCCCCGGGGGTCAGCCCCAGCATTTT. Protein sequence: CASSPGGQPQHF.

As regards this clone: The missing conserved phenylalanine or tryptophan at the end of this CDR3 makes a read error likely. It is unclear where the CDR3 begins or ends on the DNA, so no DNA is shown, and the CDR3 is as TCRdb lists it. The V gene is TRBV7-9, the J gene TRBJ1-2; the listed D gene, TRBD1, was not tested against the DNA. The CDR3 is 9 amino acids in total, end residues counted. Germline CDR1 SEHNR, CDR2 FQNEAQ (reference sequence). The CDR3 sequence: CASSFGQGA.